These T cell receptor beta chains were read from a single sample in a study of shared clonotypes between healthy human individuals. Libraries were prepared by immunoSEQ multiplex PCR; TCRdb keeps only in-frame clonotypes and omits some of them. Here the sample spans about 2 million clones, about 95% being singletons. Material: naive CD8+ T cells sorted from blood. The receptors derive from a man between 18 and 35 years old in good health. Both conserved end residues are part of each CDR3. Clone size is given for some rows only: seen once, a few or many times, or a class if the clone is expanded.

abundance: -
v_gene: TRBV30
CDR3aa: CAWSGGPGLWNTEAFF

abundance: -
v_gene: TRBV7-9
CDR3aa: CASNEGSYNEQFF

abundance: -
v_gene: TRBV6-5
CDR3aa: CASRQGSYNEQFF

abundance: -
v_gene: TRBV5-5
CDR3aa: CASSERDRGYTDTQYF

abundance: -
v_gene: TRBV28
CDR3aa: CASSPPFLGYEQYF

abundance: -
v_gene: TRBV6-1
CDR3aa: CASREWTASYNEQFF

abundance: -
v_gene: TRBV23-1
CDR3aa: CASSRTLAAFTYNEQFF

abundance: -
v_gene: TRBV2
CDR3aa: CASSHTEGTENEKLFF

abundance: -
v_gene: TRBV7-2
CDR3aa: CASSLQGSQPQHF

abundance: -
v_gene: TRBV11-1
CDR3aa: CASSFDSGTYEQYF

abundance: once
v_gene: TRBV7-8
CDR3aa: CASSRDNEQYF

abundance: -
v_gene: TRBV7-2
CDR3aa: CASSSGLAGGNEQFF

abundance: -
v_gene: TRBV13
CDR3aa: CASREGQGNEQYF

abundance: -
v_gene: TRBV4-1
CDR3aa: CASSQDQGQGEGEAFF

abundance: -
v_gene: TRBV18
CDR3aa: CASSYGEGWITEAFF

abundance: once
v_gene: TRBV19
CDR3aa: CASSLGGTVAYEQYF

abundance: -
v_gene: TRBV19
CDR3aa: CASTPTRPRELFF

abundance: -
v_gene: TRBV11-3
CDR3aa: CASSLVPGELFF

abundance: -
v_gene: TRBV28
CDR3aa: CASSSAGFFGYGQPQHF

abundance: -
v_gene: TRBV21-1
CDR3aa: CASILDKFTDTQYF

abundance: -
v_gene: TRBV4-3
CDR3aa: CASSQDRATNQPQHF

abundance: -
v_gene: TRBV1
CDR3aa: CTSSLRTSGREQYF

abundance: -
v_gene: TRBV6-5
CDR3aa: CATAGQGGDTQYF

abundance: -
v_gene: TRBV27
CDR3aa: CASQGLLGREDTQYF